One and the same sample provided the 18 T cell receptor beta chains below, sequenced in a study of blood T cell repertoires in COVID-19. Clones were read by immunoSEQ multiplex PCR, and TCRdb kept only the in-frame ones, dropping some. The table records fewer than 200,000 clones, around 84% of them present only once. The sequenced sample was peripheral blood. These receptors were obtained from a woman older than 75 with COVID-19, enrolled during active disease.

V usage is TRBV3-1 (or the pseudogene TRBV3-2) and J usage is TRBJ2-7; D is ambiguous. Trimming stripped 1 base from V and 5 bases from J, with 9 bases between. The CDR3 totals 13 residues. The germline CDR1 and CDR2 sequences are LGHDT and YNNKEL (reference sequence). CDR3 region: CASSQVSANEQYF. Written as DNA, the CDR3 is TGTGCCAGCAGCCAAGTTTCAGCGAACGAGCAGTACTTC.

The V call is TRBV9, the J call TRBJ2-7; 9 bases are a match to TRBD1. Trimming removed 2 bases from V and 7 bases from J; junction bases left unmatched: 10. The CDR3 runs to 15 residues. Germline assignment: CDR1 SGDLS and CDR2 YYNGEE. CDR3 region: CASSVGTGTYEEQYF. Here the CDR3 DNA reads TGTGCCAGCAGCGTCGGGACAGGGACGTACGAGGAGCAGTACTTC.

This clone was found a few times. The chain has TRBV11-3 and TRBJ1-1; weak D call: TRBD1 (6 bases). The V end lost 5 bases, the J end lost 5 bases, and 18 bases lay between the germline ends. Germline-derived CDR1 and CDR2 are SGHNT and YENEEA. This CDR3 has 15 amino acids. CDR3 sequence (DNA): TGTGCCAGCAGCAAAGATGGGGGCCAGGGGACTGAAGCTTTCTTT. It specifies CASSKDGGQGTEAFF.

This clone has a handful of counts. V and J are TRBV18 and TRBJ2-1, with D unclear. V was clipped by 0 bases and J by 5 bases, with 8 bases between them. Germline loops: CDR1 KGHSH, CDR2 LQKENI. The CDR3 extends over 14 amino acids. The CDR3 here is CASSPPITDNEQFF. The CDR3 DNA is TGTGCCAGCTCACCACCCATAACAGACAATGAGCAGTTCTTC.

This clone was counted a single time. The CDR3 nucleotides are TGTGCCAGCAGCCGGGACAGGGGCTTTGGCTACACCTTC. This encodes CASSRDRGFGYTF. The genes are TRBV27 and TRBJ1-2; TRBD1 matches 10 bases. The trim removed 6 bases at V and 7 bases at J, leaving 5 bases unmatched. Germline loops: CDR1 MNHEY, CDR2 SMNVEV (reference sequence). The length of the CDR3 is 13 residues.

The chain joins TRBV5-5 to TRBJ1-5, with 7 bases fitting TRBD1. V lost 0 bases and J lost 3; bases outside the gene matches: 3. The CDR3 loop spans 15 amino acids. Germline CDR1 reads SGHKS; CDR2 reads YYEKEE (reference sequence). CDR3 residues: CASSLEQGNNQPQHF. In DNA form, the CDR3 reads TGTGCCAGCAGCTTGGAACAGGGGAACAATCAGCCCCAGCATTTT.

This clone has just a few counts. This chain links TRBV28 with TRBJ1-1; D possibly corresponds to TRBD1 (5 bases). Germline-derived CDR1 and CDR2 are MDHEN and SYDVKM. There are 14 residues in the CDR3. Deletions cut 8 bases from V and 3 bases from J, with 16 bases between. CDR3 in DNA: TGTGCCAGCCGGGGGTCTCTGGAGCACACTGAAGCTTTCTTT. Translating it yields CASRGSLEHTEAFF.

This chain uses TRBV4-2 with TRBJ1-5; weak D call: TRBD1 (5 bases). Trimming removed 0 bases from V and 1 base from J, with 10 bases in between. The CDR3 runs to 16 residues. Germline CDR1 and CDR2: LGHNA and YNFKEQ. The CDR3 DNA reads TGTGCCAGCAGCCAAGAGGTCGGGGGGAGCAATCAGCCCCAGCATTTT. This translates into CASSQEVGGSNQPQHF.

The rearrangement uses TRBV29-1 and TRBJ2-3, with TRBD2 as a possible D gene (5 bases). Germline lookup yields CDR1 SQVTM and CDR2 ANQGSEA. Trimming stripped 3 bases from V and 1 base from J, with 14 bases between. The CDR3 has 15 residues. The chain's CDR3 is CSVEWRASGTDTQYF. As DNA, the CDR3 is TGCAGCGTTGAGTGGCGGGCCTCAGGCACAGATACGCAGTATTTT.

The chain recombines TRBV5-1 with TRBJ1-1, with 7 bases aligning to TRBD1. Germline V gives CDR1 SGHRS, CDR2 YFSETQ. V shed 4 bases and J 9 bases; nucleotides not matched to a gene: 9. The CDR3 runs to 13 residues. The CDR3 region has the DNA TGCGCCAGCAGCGCCGGACCGACAGGGAAAGCTTTCTTT. It encodes CASSAGPTGKAFF. The variable domain in full, completed from reference TRBV5-1 and TRBJ1-1, reads KAGVTQTPRYLIKTRGQQVTLSCSPISGHRSVSWYQQTPGQGLQFLFEYFSETQRNKGNFPGRFSGRQFSNSRSEMNVSTLELGDSALYLCASSAGPTGKAFFGQGTRLTVV.

V usage is TRBV15 and J usage is TRBJ1-1; no firm D call. Trimming removed 1 base at V and 0 bases at J, with 6 bases between. Germline V gene lookup returns CDR1 LNHNV and CDR2 YYDKDF (reference sequence). This CDR3 is 14 amino acids long. The CDR3 region is CATSRAQLNTEAFF. The CDR3 region has the DNA TGTGCCACCAGCAGAGCCCAGTTGAACACTGAAGCTTTCTTT.

The chain has TRBV28 and TRBJ2-1, with 11 bases lining up with TRBD2. The length of the CDR3 is 19 residues. The trim removed 6 bases at V and 7 bases at J, leaving 20 bases unmatched. CDR1 is MDHEN and CDR2 is SYDVKM in the germline V gene. The CDR3 DNA reads as TGTGCCAGCAGCCATCCTTTCGCCCCGACTAGCGGGACACGGAATGAGCAGTTCTTC. It yields the protein CASSHPFAPTSGTRNEQFF.

This clone was seen just once. V usage is TRBV28 and J usage is TRBJ1-1; 7 bases map to TRBD1. Trimming cost V 4 bases and J 10 bases; bases outside gene matches: 9. The CDR3 has 13 amino acids. Germline V gene sequence: CDR1 MDHEN, CDR2 SYDVKM. The CDR3 DNA follows: TGTGCCAGCAGTTCCCCGGACAGGTGGGCAGCTTTCTTT. It is translated as CASSSPDRWAAFF.

The chain has TRBV28 and TRBJ2-1; 9 nucleotides agree with TRBD1. The CDR3 covers 16 residues. Germline CDR1 MDHEN, CDR2 SYDVKM. With V trimmed by 1 base and J by 7 bases, 8 bases remained unmatched. Here the CDR3 DNA reads TGTGCCAGCAGTTTATTGAGACAGGGGGGGATTAATGAGCAGTTCTTC. Translating gives CASSLLRQGGINEQFF.

The J gene is TRBJ1-1, the V gene TRBV28, with D perhaps TRBD1 (6 bases). CDR3 length equals 14 residues. Trimming removed 3 bases at V and 0 bases at J, with 8 bases between. Germline-derived CDR1 and CDR2 are MDHEN and SYDVKM. The CDR3 DNA is TGTGCCAGCAGTTTTGACAGGTTGAACACTGAAGCTTTCTTT. Its protein product is CASSFDRLNTEAFF.

This clone occurred once. The J gene is TRBJ2-5, the V gene TRBV10-3; no clear D. Germline lookup yields CDR1 ENHRY and CDR2 SYGVKD. The CDR3 sequence is 13 residues long. V lost 0 bases to trimming and J lost 5 bases, with 7 bases between them. CDR3 in amino acids: CAISESTGETQYF. In DNA form, the CDR3 reads TGTGCCATCAGTGAGTCGACTGGGGAGACCCAGTACTTC.

Only one count was recorded for this clone. The rearrangement joins TRBV19 to TRBJ1-5, with D possibly TRBD1 on 6 matching bases. CDR1 and CDR2 (germline): LNHDA, SQIVND (reference sequence). Trimming removed 9 bases at V and 2 bases at J, with 14 bases between. The CDR3 extends over 14 amino acids. Here the CDR3 reads CASKRGIGNQPQHF. CDR3 in DNA: TGTGCCAGCAAGAGGGGGATCGGCAATCAGCCCCAGCATTTT.

The chain couples TRBV6-5 to TRBJ2-7; 9 nucleotides match TRBD1. The CDR3 contains 14 residues. Germline lookup yields CDR1 MNHEY and CDR2 SVGAGI. Trimming cost V 7 bases and J 2 bases; bases outside gene matches: 6. The CDR3 is CASNLGQGTYEQYF. The CDR3 DNA follows: TGTGCCAGCAACCTCGGACAGGGGACCTACGAGCAGTACTTC.